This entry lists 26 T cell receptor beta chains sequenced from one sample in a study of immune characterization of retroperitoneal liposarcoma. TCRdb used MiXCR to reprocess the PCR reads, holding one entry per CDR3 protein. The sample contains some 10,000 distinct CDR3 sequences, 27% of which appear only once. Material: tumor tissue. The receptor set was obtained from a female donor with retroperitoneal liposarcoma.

CDR3 residues: CASSRTSRTYEQYF. The CDR3 DNA reads as TGTGCCAGCAGCCGGACTAGCAGAACCTACGAGCAGTACTTC. The chain couples TRBV11-1 to TRBJ2-5; 8 bases match TRBD2. The J call is uncertain, as TRBJ2-7 better fits the DNA end. This CDR3 is 14 amino acids long. The germline V gene encodes CDR1 SGHAT and CDR2 FQDESV (reference sequence).

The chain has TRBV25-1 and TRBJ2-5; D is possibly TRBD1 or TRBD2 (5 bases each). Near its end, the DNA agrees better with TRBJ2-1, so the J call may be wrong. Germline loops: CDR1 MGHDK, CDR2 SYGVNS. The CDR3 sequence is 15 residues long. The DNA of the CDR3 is TGTGCCAGCAGTGAGGATGGCAGAGGGGTACACGAGCAGTTCTTC. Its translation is CASSEDGRGVHEQFF.

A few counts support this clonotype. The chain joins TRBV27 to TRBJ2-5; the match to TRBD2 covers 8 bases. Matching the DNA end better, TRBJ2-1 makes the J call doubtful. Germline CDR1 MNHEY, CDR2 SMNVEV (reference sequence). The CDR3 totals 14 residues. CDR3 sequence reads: CASSIGLAPNEQFF. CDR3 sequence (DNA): TGTGCCAGCAGTATTGGACTAGCTCCCAATGAGCAGTTCTTC.

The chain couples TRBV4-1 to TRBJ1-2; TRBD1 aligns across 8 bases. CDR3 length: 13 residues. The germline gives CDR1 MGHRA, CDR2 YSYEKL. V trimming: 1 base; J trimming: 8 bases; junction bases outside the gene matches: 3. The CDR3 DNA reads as TGCGCCAGCAGCCAAGGGACAGGGACCGGCTACACCTTC. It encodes CASSQGTGTGYTF.

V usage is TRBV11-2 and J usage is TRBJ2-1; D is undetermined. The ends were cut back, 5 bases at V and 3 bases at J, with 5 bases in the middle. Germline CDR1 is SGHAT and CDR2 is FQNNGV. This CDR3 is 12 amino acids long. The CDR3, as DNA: TGTGCCAGCAGCCTTTACTACAATGAGCAGTTCTTC. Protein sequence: CASSLYYNEQFF.

As DNA, the CDR3 is TGTGCCAGCAGCTTAGGGGCCAGGCAGCATAGTCCACCCCTCCACTTT. Its translation is CASSLGARQHSPPLHF. This chain joins TRBV7-2 and TRBJ1-6, with D unclear. Deletions cut 1 base from V and 11 bases from J, with 18 bases between. The CDR3 is 16 amino acids. CDR1 SGHTA and CDR2 FQGNSA come from the germline V gene.

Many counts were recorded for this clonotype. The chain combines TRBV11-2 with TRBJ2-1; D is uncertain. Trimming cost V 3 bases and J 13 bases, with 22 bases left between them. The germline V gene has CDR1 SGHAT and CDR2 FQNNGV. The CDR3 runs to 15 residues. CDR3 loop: CASSFASQSQETQFF. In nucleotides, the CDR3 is TGTGCCAGCAGCTTTGCGTCACAGAGTCAAGAGACCCAGTTCTTC.

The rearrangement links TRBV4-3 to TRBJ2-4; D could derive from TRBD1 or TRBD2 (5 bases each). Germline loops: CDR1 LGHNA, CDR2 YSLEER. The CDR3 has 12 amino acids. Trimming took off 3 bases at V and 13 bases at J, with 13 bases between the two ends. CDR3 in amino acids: CASSHILGEQYF. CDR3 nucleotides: TGCGCCAGCAGCCATATTTTAGGGGAGCAGTACTTC.

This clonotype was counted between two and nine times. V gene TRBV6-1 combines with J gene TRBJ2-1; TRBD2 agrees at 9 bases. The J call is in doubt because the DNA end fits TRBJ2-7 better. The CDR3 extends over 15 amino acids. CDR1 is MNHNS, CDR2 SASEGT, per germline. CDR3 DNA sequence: TGTGCCAGCAGTGAAGCTAGCGGGAGCTCCTACGAGCAGTACTTC. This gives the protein CASSEASGSSYEQYF.

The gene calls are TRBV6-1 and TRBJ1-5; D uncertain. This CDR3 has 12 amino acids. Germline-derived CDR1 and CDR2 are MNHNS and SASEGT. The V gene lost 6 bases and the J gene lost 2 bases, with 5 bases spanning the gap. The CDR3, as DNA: TGTGCCAGCAGGGGTGGCAATCAGCCCCAGCATTTT. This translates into CASRGGNQPQHF.

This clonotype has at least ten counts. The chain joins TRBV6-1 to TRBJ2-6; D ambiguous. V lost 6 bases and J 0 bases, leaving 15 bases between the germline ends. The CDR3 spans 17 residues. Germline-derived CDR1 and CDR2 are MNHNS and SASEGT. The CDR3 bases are TGTGCCAGCAGAGGGCAGAGCTCGAACTCTGGGGCCAACGTCCTGACTTTC. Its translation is CASRGQSSNSGANVLTF.

DNA of the CDR3: TGTGCCAGCACTAGGGAGGGGACGCCGGGAAACATTCAGTTCTTC. Translated: CASTREGTPGNIQFF. The chain recombines TRBV6-1 with TRBJ2-1; TRBD2 matches at 7 bases. The CDR3 extends over 15 amino acids. Germline V gene lookup returns CDR1 MNHNS and CDR2 SASEGT. Trimming at V came to 7 bases and at J to 13 bases, leaving 19 bases not matched to a gene.

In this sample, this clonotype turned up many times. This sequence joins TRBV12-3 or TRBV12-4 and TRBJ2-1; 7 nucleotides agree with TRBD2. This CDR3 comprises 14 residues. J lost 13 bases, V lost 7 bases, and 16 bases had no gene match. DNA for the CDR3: TGTGCCAGCACTAGTAGCGGGCAAGGAGAGACCCAGTTCTTC. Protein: CASTSSGQGETQFF.

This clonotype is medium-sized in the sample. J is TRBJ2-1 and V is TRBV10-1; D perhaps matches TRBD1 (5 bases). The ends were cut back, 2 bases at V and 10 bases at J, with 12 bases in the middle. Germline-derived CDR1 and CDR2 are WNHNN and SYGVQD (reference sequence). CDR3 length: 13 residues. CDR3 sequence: CASSEGHSYEQFF. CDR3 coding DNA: TGCGCCAGCAGTGAGGGACACTCCTACGAGCAGTTCTTC.

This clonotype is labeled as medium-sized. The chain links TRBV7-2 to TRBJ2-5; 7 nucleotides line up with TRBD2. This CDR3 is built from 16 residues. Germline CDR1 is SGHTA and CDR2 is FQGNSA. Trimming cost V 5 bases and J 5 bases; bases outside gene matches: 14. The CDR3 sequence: CASSPNLAGGRETQYF. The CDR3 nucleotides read TGTGCCAGCAGCCCAAATTTAGCGGGTGGGAGGGAGACCCAGTACTTC.

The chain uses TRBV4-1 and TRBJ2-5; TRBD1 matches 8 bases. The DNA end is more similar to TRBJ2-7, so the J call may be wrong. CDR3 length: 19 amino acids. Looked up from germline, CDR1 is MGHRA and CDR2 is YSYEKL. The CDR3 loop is CASSPVYETGVGGSYEQYF. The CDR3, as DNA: TGCGCCAGCAGCCCAGTATACGAGACAGGGGTCGGAGGCTCCTACGAGCAGTACTTC.

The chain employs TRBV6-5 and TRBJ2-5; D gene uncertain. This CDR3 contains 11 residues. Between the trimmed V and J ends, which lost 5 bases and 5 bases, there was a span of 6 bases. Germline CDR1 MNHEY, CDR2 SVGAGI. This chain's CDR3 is CASSQGETQYF. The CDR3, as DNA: TGTGCCAGCAGTCAAGGGGAGACCCAGTACTTC.

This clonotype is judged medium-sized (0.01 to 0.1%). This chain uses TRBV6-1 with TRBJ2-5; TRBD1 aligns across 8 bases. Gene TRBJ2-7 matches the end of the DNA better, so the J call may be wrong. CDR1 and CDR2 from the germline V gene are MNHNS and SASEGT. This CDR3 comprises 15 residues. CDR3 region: CASSDGLTGDHEQYF. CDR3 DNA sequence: TGTGCCAGCAGTGACGGATTGACAGGGGACCACGAGCAGTACTTC.

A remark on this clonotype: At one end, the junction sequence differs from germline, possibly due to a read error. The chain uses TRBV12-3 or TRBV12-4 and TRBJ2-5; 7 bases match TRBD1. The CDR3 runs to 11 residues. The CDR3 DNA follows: TGTGCCAGCAGTGGACCCGGGACAGCAACCTTC. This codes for CASSGPGTATF.

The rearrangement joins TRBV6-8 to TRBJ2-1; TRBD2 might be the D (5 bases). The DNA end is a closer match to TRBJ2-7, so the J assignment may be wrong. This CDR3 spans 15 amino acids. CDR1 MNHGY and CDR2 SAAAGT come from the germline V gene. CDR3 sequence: CASSSRGMTSYEQYF. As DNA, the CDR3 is TGTGCCAGCAGTTCACGGGGTATGACTTCGTACGAGCAGTACTTC.

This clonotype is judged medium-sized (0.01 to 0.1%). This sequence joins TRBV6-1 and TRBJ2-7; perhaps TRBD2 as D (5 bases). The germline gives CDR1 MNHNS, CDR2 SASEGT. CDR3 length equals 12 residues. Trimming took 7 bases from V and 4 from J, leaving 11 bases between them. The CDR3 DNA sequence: TGTGCCAGCACGGGGATGGGATACGAGCAGTACTTC. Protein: CASTGMGYEQYF.

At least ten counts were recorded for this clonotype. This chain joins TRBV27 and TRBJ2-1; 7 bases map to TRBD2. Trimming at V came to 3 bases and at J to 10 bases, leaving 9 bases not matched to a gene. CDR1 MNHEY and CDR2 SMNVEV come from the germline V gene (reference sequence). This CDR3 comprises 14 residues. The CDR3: CASSFTSASYEQFF. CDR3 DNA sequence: TGTGCCAGCAGTTTCACTAGCGCGTCCTACGAGCAGTTCTTC.

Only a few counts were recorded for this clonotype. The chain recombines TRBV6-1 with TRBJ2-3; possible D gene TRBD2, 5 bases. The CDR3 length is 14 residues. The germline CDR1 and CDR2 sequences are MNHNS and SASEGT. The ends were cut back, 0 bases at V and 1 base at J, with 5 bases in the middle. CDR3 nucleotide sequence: TGTGCCAGCAGTGAAGCTAGCGGCACAGATACGCAGTATTTT. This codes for CASSEASGTDTQYF.

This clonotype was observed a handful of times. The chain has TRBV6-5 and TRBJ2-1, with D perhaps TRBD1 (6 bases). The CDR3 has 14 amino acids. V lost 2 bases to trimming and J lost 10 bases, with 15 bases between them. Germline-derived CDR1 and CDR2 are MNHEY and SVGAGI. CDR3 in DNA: TGTGCCAGCAGTTACCGGGACACCTACTACGAGCAGTTCTTC. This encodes CASSYRDTYYEQFF.

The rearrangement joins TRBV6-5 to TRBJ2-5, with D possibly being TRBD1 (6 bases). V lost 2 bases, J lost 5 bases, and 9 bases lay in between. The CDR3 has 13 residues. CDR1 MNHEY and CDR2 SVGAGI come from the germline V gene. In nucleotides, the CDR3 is TGTGCCAGCAGTTACGGGGGCTGGGAGACCCAGTACTTC. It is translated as CASSYGGWETQYF.

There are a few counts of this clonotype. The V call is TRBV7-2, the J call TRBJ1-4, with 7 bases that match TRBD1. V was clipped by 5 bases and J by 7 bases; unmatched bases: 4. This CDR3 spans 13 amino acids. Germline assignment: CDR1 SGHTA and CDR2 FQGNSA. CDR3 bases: TGTGCCAGCAGCCCCCAGGGGGGTGAAAAACTGTTTTTT. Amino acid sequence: CASSPQGGEKLFF.